One and the same sample provided the 27 T cell receptor beta chains below, sequenced in a study of PD-1 blockade in classical Hodgkin lymphoma. The data were produced by immunoSEQ multiplex PCR, yet TCRdb's version contains in-frame clones alone and is incomplete. The sample has approximately 9,700 clones, about 82% seen once; the top ten hold roughly 45%. As to time point: cycle 4 day 1 (C4D1), after about 6 weeks of nivolumab. Every patient had relapsed following autologous stem cell transplantation, and cohorts differed in brentuximab vedotin exposure. The material was peripheral blood mononuclear cells (PBMCs), obtained before the fourth cycle of nivolumab. The receptors derive from a human donor with classical Hodgkin lymphoma.

CDR3 residues: CASRDTDRNTEAFF. The CDR3 nucleotides read TGTGCCAGCAGGGATACAGACCGGAACACTGAAGCTTTCTTT. The chain is built from TRBV6-4 and TRBJ1-1; no clear D gene. V was trimmed by 6 bases and J by 1 base, leaving 12 bases between them. The CDR3 runs to 14 residues. Germline V gene lookup returns CDR1 MRHNA and CDR2 SNTAGT.

The chain employs TRBV5-1 and TRBJ2-3, with 7 bases fitting TRBD2. In germline, CDR1 is SGHRS, CDR2 YFSETQ. The trim removed 4 bases at V and 6 bases at J, leaving 5 bases unmatched. The CDR3 is 13 amino acids. The DNA for the CDR3 is TGCGCCAGCAGCCCGGGACTACCCGATACGCAGTATTTT. Its protein product is CASSPGLPDTQYF.

This chain joins TRBV9 and TRBJ1-2; D ambiguous. Trimming shortened V by 1 base and J by 0 bases, and 16 bases separated the two germline ends. The length of the CDR3 is 17 residues. Germline CDR1 reads SGDLS; CDR2 reads YYNGEE. For the CDR3, the DNA is TGTGCCAGCAGCGTACAGGCTTTAAACCCCCCTAACTATGGCTACACCTTC. This sequence encodes CASSVQALNPPNYGYTF.

This rearrangement joins TRBV6-1 to TRBJ1-2, with 11 nucleotides matching TRBD1. The CDR3 runs 14 residues. Germline-derived CDR1 and CDR2 are MNHNS and SASEGT. J was trimmed by 7 bases and V by 6 bases; bases with no gene match: 7. The chain's CDR3 is CASRGTGGAGGYTF. In DNA form, the CDR3 reads TGTGCCAGCAGGGGGACAGGGGGAGCGGGTGGCTACACCTTC.

This clone has a handful of counts. The rearrangement uses TRBV30 and TRBJ2-1; TRBD2 aligns across 11 bases. V was pared by 4 bases and J by 8 bases, with 7 bases of the junction left unmatched. From germline, CDR1 is GTSNPN and CDR2 SVGIG (reference sequence). The CDR3 covers 14 residues. CDR3 in amino acids: CAWNLLAGGDEQFF. The CDR3 DNA sequence: TGTGCCTGGAATCTTTTAGCGGGGGGGGATGAGCAGTTCTTC.

The V gene is TRBV6-6, the J gene TRBJ1-2; TRBD1 matches 8 bases. V lost 6 bases and J lost 2; bases outside the gene matches: 8. The CDR3 runs 15 residues. In germline, CDR1 is MNHNY, CDR2 SVGAGI (reference sequence). CDR3 region: CASSLRDRYNYGYTF. CDR3 nucleotide sequence: TGTGCCAGCAGCCTCCGGGACAGGTACAACTATGGCTACACCTTC.

This clone was found once. The chain couples TRBV10-3 to TRBJ2-1; D is undetermined. V lost 2 bases to trimming and J lost 2 bases, with 4 bases between them. The CDR3 runs 13 residues. Germline CDR1 and CDR2: ENHRY and SYGVKD. The chain's CDR3 is CAISEGAYNEQFF. CDR3 nucleotide sequence: TGTGCCATCAGTGAGGGTGCCTACAATGAGCAGTTCTTC.

This clone was detected a few times. The gene calls are TRBV30 and TRBJ1-5, with unresolved D. The CDR3 extends over 14 amino acids. Germline V gene sequence: CDR1 GTSNPN, CDR2 SVGIG (reference sequence). The V and J ends lost 0 bases and 3 bases respectively, with 9 bases between them. The CDR3 sequence: CAWSVGQNNQPQHF. Written as DNA, the CDR3 is TGTGCCTGGAGTGTGGGTCAGAACAATCAGCCCCAGCATTTT.

As DNA, the CDR3 is TGTGCCTGGAAATGGGGCAGGGGAAGAAACACCATATATTTT. This codes for CAWKWGRGRNTIYF. This chain links TRBV30 with TRBJ1-3; D may be TRBD1 (6 bases). The CDR3 runs to 14 residues. V shed 4 bases and J shed 5 bases, with 15 bases lying between them. Germline lookup yields CDR1 GTSNPN and CDR2 SVGIG (reference sequence).

This rearrangement joins TRBV7-9 to TRBJ1-1, with a possible D match to TRBD1 (5 bases). The CDR3 has 15 amino acids. Germline CDR1 is SEHNR and CDR2 is FQNEAQ (reference sequence). V gave up 1 base and J gave up 0 bases, with 9 bases separating them. CDR3 DNA: TGTGCCAGCAGCTTAGATCAGGGCGTGAACACTGAAGCTTTCTTT. Its protein product is CASSLDQGVNTEAFF.

This chain joins TRBV30 and TRBJ2-1; a possible D gene is TRBD2 (5 bases). The CDR3 contains 12 residues. V dropped 1 base and J dropped 7 bases, with 8 bases sitting between them. Germline assignment: CDR1 GTSNPN and CDR2 SVGIG (reference sequence). The CDR3 here is CAWSAGLNEQFF. The DNA for the CDR3 is TGTGCCTGGAGTGCCGGACTGAATGAGCAGTTCTTC.

A single count supports this clone. The chain links TRBV7-6 to TRBJ2-7, with D hard to call. The germline gives CDR1 SGHVS, CDR2 FNYEAQ. CDR3 size: 13 residues. The V gene lost 1 base and the J gene lost 7 bases, with 11 bases spanning the gap. The CDR3 sequence: CASSLEAGREQYF. For the CDR3, the DNA is TGTGCCAGCAGCTTAGAGGCAGGAAGGGAGCAGTACTTC.

The chain couples TRBV6-1 to TRBJ2-3; D is unclear. Germline CDR1 is MNHNS and CDR2 is SASEGT. The CDR3 has 13 amino acids. V lost 6 bases, J lost 2 bases, and 9 bases lay in between. The CDR3 coding sequence is TGTGCCAGCAGAGAGCATTCCACAGATACGCAGTATTTT. This codes for CASREHSTDTQYF.

The rearrangement links TRBV10-3 to TRBJ2-1; 9 bases are shared with TRBD2. The length of the CDR3 is 15 residues. Trimming removed 6 bases from V and 7 bases from J; junction bases left unmatched: 10. Germline CDR1 reads ENHRY; CDR2 reads SYGVKD. This CDR3 reads CAIRGVSGSGNEQFF. The DNA of the CDR3 is TGTGCCATCAGGGGGGTTAGCGGGAGTGGGAATGAGCAGTTCTTC.

The chain uses TRBV5-1 and TRBJ1-2; D is undetermined. CDR3 length equals 12 residues. V was shortened by 0 bases and J by 7 bases, with 7 bases between the two germline ends. The germline gives CDR1 SGHRS, CDR2 YFSETQ. CDR3 loop: CASSLDEVGYTF. For the CDR3, the DNA is TGCGCCAGCAGCTTGGATGAGGTTGGCTACACCTTC. Based on the CDR3 plus reference TRBV5-1 and TRBJ1-2, the full variable domain is KAGVTQTPRYLIKTRGQQVTLSCSPISGHRSVSWYQQTPGQGLQFLFEYFSETQRNKGNFPGRFSGRQFSNSRSEMNVSTLELGDSALYLCASSLDEVGYTFGSGTRLTVV.

The V gene is TRBV30, the J gene TRBJ1-2; D not certain. The germline CDR1 and CDR2 sequences are GTSNPN and SVGIG (reference sequence). V gave up 0 bases and J gave up 4 bases, with 9 bases separating them. The CDR3 covers 13 residues. CDR3 sequence reads: CAWSVRGIYGYTF. CDR3 coding DNA: TGTGCCTGGAGTGTAAGAGGGATCTATGGCTACACCTTC.

The chain is built from TRBV30 and TRBJ2-7; 8 nucleotides line up with TRBD2. V trimming: 4 bases; J trimming: 5 bases; junction bases outside the gene matches: 7. CDR3 length: 13 amino acids. Germline loops: CDR1 GTSNPN, CDR2 SVGIG (reference sequence). The CDR3 DNA follows: TGTGCCTGGAACAGCCGGGGACTAGACGAGCAGTACTTC. It translates to CAWNSRGLDEQYF.

The chain couples TRBV6-5 to TRBJ1-1; tentative D call: TRBD1 (5 bases). The germline CDR1 and CDR2 sequences are MNHEY and SVGAGI. Trimming left V 2 bases short and J 1 base short, with 8 bases between. The CDR3 sequence is 14 residues long. The chain's CDR3 is CASSYSQGNTEAFF. The CDR3 nucleotides read TGTGCCAGCAGTTACAGTCAGGGGAACACTGAAGCTTTCTTT.

J is TRBJ2-2 and V is TRBV7-9; the D gene is possibly TRBD2 (5 bases). This CDR3 region has 16 residues. The germline gives CDR1 SEHNR, CDR2 FQNEAQ (reference sequence). Deletions cut 3 bases from V and 4 bases from J, with 15 bases between. CDR3 residues: CASSFTRVRGTGELFF. CDR3 nucleotide sequence: TGTGCCAGCAGCTTCACTAGAGTCAGAGGCACCGGGGAGCTGTTTTTT.

The gene calls are TRBV6-4 and TRBJ2-2; the match to TRBD1 covers 8 bases. V trimming: 2 bases; J trimming: 3 bases; junction bases outside the gene matches: 2. CDR3 length: 15 residues. Germline V gene data show CDR1 as MRHNA and CDR2 as SNTAGT. CDR3 in DNA: TGTGCCAGCAGTGACCAGACAGGGGACACCGGGGAGCTGTTTTTT. Translating gives CASSDQTGDTGELFF.

The chain joins TRBV6-1 to TRBJ2-7; D is unresolved. Germline V gene sequence: CDR1 MNHNS, CDR2 SASEGT. This CDR3 comprises 12 residues. V was shortened by 7 bases and J by 3 bases, with 10 bases between the two germline ends. The CDR3 protein is CASTEPHYEQYF. The CDR3 nucleotides are TGTGCCAGCACCGAACCCCACTACGAGCAGTACTTC.

This clone is a singleton in its sample. The DNA of the CDR3 is TGTGCCAGCAGTTACTCCCAGGGGCGCTACGAGCAGTACTTC. Encoded protein: CASSYSQGRYEQYF. V usage is TRBV6-5 and J usage is TRBJ2-7; tentative D call: TRBD1 (6 bases). Trimming pared 0 bases from V and 3 bases from J, leaving 9 bases between. The germline gives CDR1 MNHEY, CDR2 SVGAGI. CDR3 length equals 14 residues.

This clone came up once. This chain links TRBV7-3 with TRBJ2-3, with TRBD1 matching over 8 bases. The V gene end was trimmed by 5 bases and the J gene end by 5 bases; junction bases not matched to a gene: 9. This CDR3 has 15 amino acids. Germline lookup yields CDR1 SGHTA and CDR2 FQGTGA. This CDR3 is CASSLITGGIDTQYF. The CDR3 DNA reads TGTGCCAGCAGCCTCATAACAGGGGGTATAGATACGCAGTATTTT.

The chain links TRBV10-3 to TRBJ2-2; D possibly uses TRBD1 or TRBD2 (5 bases each). The CDR3 has 17 amino acids. V was pared by 4 bases and J by 2 bases, with 17 bases between. Germline V lookup: CDR1 ENHRY, CDR2 SYGVKD. The CDR3 protein is CAISVVPGTENTGELFF. DNA of the CDR3: TGTGCCATCAGTGTCGTACCCGGGACCGAAAACACCGGGGAGCTGTTTTTT.

CDR3 residues: CASSYSTRGEQFF. The CDR3 nucleotides read TGTGCCAGCAGTTACTCGACTAGGGGTGAGCAGTTCTTC. The chain recombines TRBV6-5 with TRBJ2-1; D perhaps matches TRBD2 (6 bases). The CDR3 is made up of 13 amino acids. The ends were cut back, 0 bases at V and 9 bases at J, with 9 bases in the middle. Per germline, CDR1 MNHEY and CDR2 SVGAGI.

This clone appeared once. The rearrangement links TRBV5-1 to TRBJ2-1, with unresolved D. Germline V gene sequence: CDR1 SGHRS, CDR2 YFSETQ. Trimming cost V 1 base and J 6 bases, with 11 bases left between them. The CDR3 runs to 14 residues. The CDR3 DNA reads TGCGCCAGCAGCTTGTCAAGGGCCGGCAATGAGCAGTTCTTC. It yields the protein CASSLSRAGNEQFF.

The V gene is TRBV5-1, the J gene TRBJ2-3; TRBD2 matches at 9 bases. The trim removed 4 bases at V and 3 bases at J, leaving 12 bases unmatched. The CDR3 contains 17 residues. Germline lookup yields CDR1 SGHRS and CDR2 YFSETQ. The CDR3, as DNA: TGCGCCAGCAGCATAAGACCGGCGGGGGGGCAGACAGATACGCAGTATTTT. Its protein product is CASSIRPAGGQTDTQYF.